Following are 3 T cell receptor beta chains from one sample sequenced in a study of T cells after yellow fever vaccination. MiXCR was run by TCRdb on the 5' RACE reads, yielding one entry per CDR3 protein. The data contain 300,000 to 450,000 distinct CDR3 sequences, approximately 5.7% of them singletons. The starting material was PBMCs, obtained 5 days after the yellow fever booster vaccination. All receptors come from a man in his thirties or forties who received the YFV17D yellow fever vaccine.

This clonotype was seen ten or more times. The gene calls are TRBV6-2 or TRBV6-3 and TRBJ1-5; 7 bases align to TRBD1. CDR3 length: 15 amino acids. Germline values: CDR1 MNHEY, CDR2 SVGEGT. J was trimmed by 6 bases and V by 6 bases; bases with no gene match: 11. CDR3 region: CASRPPGQVFQPQHF. CDR3 DNA: TGTGCCAGCAGACCCCCCGGACAGGTTTTTCAGCCCCAGCATTTT.

In this sample, this clonotype turned up many times. The genes are TRBV4-1 and TRBJ2-3; D might be TRBD1 (5 bases). Germline V gene data show CDR1 as MGHRA and CDR2 as YSYEKL. V lost 2 bases and J 4 bases, leaving 7 bases between the germline ends. This CDR3 has 13 amino acids. The chain's CDR3 is CASSQPGSDTQYF. As DNA, the CDR3 is TGCGCCAGCAGCCAACCAGGGTCAGATACGCAGTATTTT.

This clonotype appeared a few times. The chain employs TRBV20-1 and TRBJ1-4, with TRBD1 identical over 7 bases. V dropped 3 bases and J dropped 5; count of bases not matched to a gene: 0. The CDR3 sequence is 12 residues long. In germline, CDR1 is DFQATT, CDR2 SNEGSKA (reference sequence). CDR3 residues: CSARTGNEKLFF. CDR3 bases: TGCAGTGCTAGGACAGGGAATGAAAAACTGTTTTTT.